Detailed here is one T cell receptor (beta chain). This clone's antigen is unknown. No base quality values were provided; no much bigger clone lies one nucleotide off. This specimen comes from a study of T-cell reconstitution after alpha-beta-depleted transplantation in children (dated by TCRdb to the mid-2010s). For context, the study as a whole: The study quantitatively tracked T-cell immune reconstitution after TCRalphabeta/CD19-depleted allogeneic hematopoietic cell transplantation in children using TCR repertoire profiling.

Libraries were built with PCR. For sequencing, an Illumina HiSeq 2500 was employed. TCR library preparation used molecular barcoding, with unique molecular identifiers applied to normalize quantification of the TCRbeta repertoire. TCRdb redid the processing of the public reads, applying fastp at Q25 and MiXCR, and retained in-frame beta chains. Here each entry gathers all rows of one CDR3 protein and keeps the most common genes and DNA. Counted in this sample were approximately 400,000 distinct CDR3 sequences; roughly 11% of them appeared once. Roughly 5% of the sample comes from the top ten. Looking up the germline V gene yields CDR1 KGHDR and CDR2 SFDVKD. The CDR3 covers 14 residues, taking in both the cysteine and the phenylalanine. The CDR3 DNA has 42 bases and is translated from base 1. Trimmed from V: 8 bases; trimmed from J: 7 bases; junction bases lacking a gene match: 8.

Recombination joined TRBV24-1 with TRBJ2-1; TRBD1 aligns with 9 central bases. This receptor was taken from a human donor who donated a stem cell graft to a child with acute myeloid leukemia. The input for sequencing was PBMCs from the stem cell graft donor, taken from the stem cell graft. DNA sequence: TGTGCCACCATGGGACAGGGATTAAGTAATGAGCAGTTCTTC. Translated, this gives CATMGQGLSNEQFF.